The T cell receptor beta chain described here comes from a study of blood T cell repertoires in COVID-19. Study at large: In each case, the material was cDNA or gDNA derived from T cells, B-cell-depleted T cells, or PBMCs.

This table comes from immunoSEQ multiplex PCR, and its TCRdb copy is limited to in-frame clones, with some not included. The table includes around 260,000 clones, roughly 85% detected once. Unmatched junction bases numbered 11, after V lost 2 bases and J lost 9 bases. Germline CDR1 is SGHAT and CDR2 is FQNNGV. CDR3 length: 16 residues. Sequenced material: peripheral blood. The chain links TRBV11-2 to TRBJ2-1; 9 positions match TRBD1. The sequence came from a woman in her forties or fifties who had recovered from COVID-19. The CDR3 sequence: CASSLFRTGVRGEQFF. DNA of the CDR3: TGTGCCAGCAGCTTATTCAGGACAGGGGTAAGGGGTGAGCAGTTCTTC.